Below are 14 T cell receptor beta chains sequenced from a single sample in a study of vaccination effects on CD4 cells after COVID-19. Sequenced by immunoSEQ multiplex PCR; TCRdb stores in-frame clones only, minus some. The data contain 55,000 to 80,000 clones, around three quarters of them singletons. Their specific antigens are unknown. Peptide-pool stimulation followed by sequencing identified expanded antigen-specific CD4+ clonotypes in the ViraFEST assay. The culture ran for roughly ten days before CD4+ T cells were isolated. Nucleocapsid antibody tests were negative, and the vaccine recipients had no prior SARS-CoV-2 infection. Sequenced material: CD4+ T cells from PBMCs cultured with HCoV-OC43 spike peptides, taken before COVID-19 vaccination. Stated subset: HCoV-OC43 spike overlapping peptide pool stimulation. All receptors derive from a human donor who received a COVID-19 vaccine.

The chain carries TRBV30 and TRBJ1-6; D gene unclear. CDR1 GTSNPN and CDR2 SVGIG come from the germline V gene (reference sequence). The CDR3 covers 14 residues. V lost 1 base to trimming and J lost 5 bases, with 9 bases between them. The CDR3 DNA sequence: TGTGCCTGGAGTGAGGGTCTAGATAATTCACCCCTCCACTTT. It encodes CAWSEGLDNSPLHF.

The DNA of the CDR3 is TGTGCCAGCAGTTTTGGGGTAGGAGATACGCAGTATTTT. Encoded protein: CASSFGVGDTQYF. This rearrangement joins TRBV27 to TRBJ2-3; D ambiguous. Germline CDR1 MNHEY, CDR2 SMNVEV (reference sequence). V was clipped by 3 bases and J by 5 bases, with 9 bases between them. CDR3 size: 13 residues.

The chain carries TRBV28 and TRBJ1-3, with 11 bases lining up with TRBD1. With 2 bases clipped from V and 0 bases from J, the junction kept 12 bases outside the gene matches. This CDR3 contains 20 residues. Per germline, CDR1 MDHEN and CDR2 SYDVKM. The CDR3 sequence is CASSLGSGQGAQHSGNTIYF. CDR3 sequence (DNA): TGTGCCAGCAGTTTAGGGTCCGGACAGGGGGCCCAACACTCTGGAAACACCATATATTTT. Full variable domain (remainder filled in from reference TRBV28 and TRBJ1-3): DVKVTQSSRYLVKRTGEKVFLECVQDMDHENMFWYRQDPGLGLRLIYFSYDVKMKEKGDIPEGYSVSREKKERFSLILESASTNQTSMYLCASSLGSGQGAQHSGNTIYFGEGSWLTVV.

This chain connects TRBV14 to TRBJ2-1, with D perhaps matching TRBD2 (6 bases). Germline-derived CDR1 and CDR2 are SGHDN and FVKESK. This CDR3 has 15 residues. Trimming took off 3 bases at V and 2 bases at J, with 11 bases between the two ends. CDR3: CASSQGGLTYNEQFF. For the CDR3, the DNA is TGTGCCAGCAGCCAGGGGGGTCTGACCTACAATGAGCAGTTCTTC.

The chain recombines TRBV24-1 with TRBJ2-1, with 8 bases aligning to TRBD2. From germline, CDR1 is KGHDR and CDR2 SFDVKD. Germline trimming cut 5 bases from V and 9 bases from J; bases unmatched to any gene: 14. The CDR3 is 16 amino acids. Here the CDR3 DNA reads TGTGCCACCAGTGCCGGGACTAGGGATGGTATGGCTGAGCAGTTCTTC. Residues: CATSAGTRDGMAEQFF.

The chain has TRBV12-5 and TRBJ1-5; 8 positions match TRBD1. The CDR3 consists of 14 residues. V was clipped by 7 bases and J by 4 bases; unmatched bases: 6. Looked up from germline, CDR1 is LGHNT and CDR2 is FRNRAP. The CDR3 DNA reads as TGTGCTAGTGTCGTGACAGGGGCTAATCAGCCCCAGCATTTT. Its protein product is CASVVTGANQPQHF.

This clone showed up just once. The rearrangement links TRBV19 to TRBJ1-1; D unclear. This CDR3 has 13 amino acids. CDR1 and CDR2 from the germline V gene are LNHDA and SQIVND (reference sequence). V lost 1 base, J lost 2 bases, and 5 bases lay in between. CDR3 sequence: CASSIGSNTEAFF. The CDR3 bases are TGTGCCAGTAGTATAGGCAGCAACACTGAAGCTTTCTTT.

This clone was found a few times. The chain couples TRBV5-1 to TRBJ1-3; no reliable D call. This CDR3 spans 16 amino acids. CDR1 SGHRS and CDR2 YFSETQ come from the germline V gene. Trimming left V 5 bases short and J 0 bases short, with 15 bases between. The CDR3 reads CASRTGEASSGNTIYF. The CDR3 DNA sequence: TGCGCCAGCAGAACGGGCGAAGCGAGCTCTGGAAACACCATATATTTT.

V usage is TRBV6-5 and J usage is TRBJ1-6; a possible D gene is TRBD1 (5 bases). CDR1 and CDR2 from the germline V gene are MNHEY and SVGAGI. The V gene lost 2 bases and the J gene lost 7 bases, with 6 bases spanning the gap. The length of the CDR3 is 13 residues. The CDR3 nucleotides are TGTGCCAGCAGTTACGAGGGGAATTCACCCCTCCACTTT. This gives the protein CASSYEGNSPLHF.

The rearrangement links TRBV5-4 to TRBJ1-3; D is ambiguous. V lost 1 base and J lost 0, with 8 bases in between. The V gene's germline CDR1 is SGHNT and CDR2 YYREEE (reference sequence). CDR3 length: 15 residues. The CDR3 region has the DNA TGTGCCAGCAGCTTGAACGGCGGCTCTGGAAACACCATATATTTT. As protein: CASSLNGGSGNTIYF.

The chain links TRBV28 to TRBJ2-5; no clear D. Germline CDR1 is MDHEN and CDR2 is SYDVKM. The CDR3 has 14 residues. The V gene lost 2 bases and the J gene lost 1 base, with 8 bases spanning the gap. The CDR3 reads CASSLSQAQETQYF. Written as DNA, the CDR3 is TGTGCCAGCAGTTTAAGCCAGGCCCAAGAGACCCAGTACTTC.

The chain recombines TRBV5-8 with TRBJ2-7, with D hard to call. Looked up from germline, CDR1 is SGHTS and CDR2 is YDEGEE. V was pared by 1 base and J by 3 bases, with 8 bases between. The CDR3 runs to 13 residues. The CDR3 is CASSLQVGYEQYV. The CDR3, as DNA: TGTGCCAGCAGCTTGCAGGTAGGCTACGAGCAGTACGTC.

The rearrangement joins TRBV2 to TRBJ1-1; D gene uncertain. CDR3 length: 13 amino acids. V dropped 8 bases and J dropped 2 bases, with 12 bases sitting between them. CDR1 and CDR2 from the germline V gene are SNHLY and FYNNEI. Here the CDR3 DNA reads TGTGCCAGCCTCCGAGAGGCCAACACTGAAGCTTTCTTT. This translates into CASLREANTEAFF. Combining the CDR3 with reference TRBV2 and TRBJ1-1 gives the whole variable domain EPEVTQTPSHQVTQMGQEVILRCVPISNHLYFYWYRQILGQKVEFLVSFYNNEISEKSEIFDDQFSVERPDGSNFTLKIRSTKLEDSAMYFCASLREANTEAFFGQGTRLTVV.

The CDR3 region has the DNA TGTGCCAGTCGGGGGTACAATGAGCAGTTCTTC. Its protein product is CASRGYNEQFF. The rearrangement uses TRBV19 and TRBJ2-1, with a weak D call TRBD2 (6 bases). The germline V gene encodes CDR1 LNHDA and CDR2 SQIVND (reference sequence). This CDR3 contains 11 residues. V shed 8 bases and J shed 4 bases, with 6 bases lying between them. Looking up the rest from reference TRBV19 and TRBJ2-1 gives the full variable domain: DGGITQSPKYLFRKEGQNVTLSCEQNLNHDAMYWYRQDPGQGLRLIYYSQIVNDFQKGDIAEGYSVSREKKESFPLTVTSAQKNPTAFYLCASRGYNEQFFGPGTRLTVL.